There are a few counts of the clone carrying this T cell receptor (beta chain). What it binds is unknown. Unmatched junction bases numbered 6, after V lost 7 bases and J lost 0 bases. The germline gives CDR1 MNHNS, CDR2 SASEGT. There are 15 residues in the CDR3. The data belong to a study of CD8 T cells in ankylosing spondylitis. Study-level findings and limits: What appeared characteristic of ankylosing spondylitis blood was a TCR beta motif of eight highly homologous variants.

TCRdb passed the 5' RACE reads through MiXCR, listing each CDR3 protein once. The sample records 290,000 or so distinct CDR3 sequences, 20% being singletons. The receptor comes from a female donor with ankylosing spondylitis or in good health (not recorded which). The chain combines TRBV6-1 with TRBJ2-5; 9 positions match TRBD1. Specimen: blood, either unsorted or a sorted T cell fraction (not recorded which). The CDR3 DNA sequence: TGTGCCAGCAACCGACAGGGGGGTCACCAAGAGACCCAGTACTTC. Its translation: CASNRQGGHQETQYF.